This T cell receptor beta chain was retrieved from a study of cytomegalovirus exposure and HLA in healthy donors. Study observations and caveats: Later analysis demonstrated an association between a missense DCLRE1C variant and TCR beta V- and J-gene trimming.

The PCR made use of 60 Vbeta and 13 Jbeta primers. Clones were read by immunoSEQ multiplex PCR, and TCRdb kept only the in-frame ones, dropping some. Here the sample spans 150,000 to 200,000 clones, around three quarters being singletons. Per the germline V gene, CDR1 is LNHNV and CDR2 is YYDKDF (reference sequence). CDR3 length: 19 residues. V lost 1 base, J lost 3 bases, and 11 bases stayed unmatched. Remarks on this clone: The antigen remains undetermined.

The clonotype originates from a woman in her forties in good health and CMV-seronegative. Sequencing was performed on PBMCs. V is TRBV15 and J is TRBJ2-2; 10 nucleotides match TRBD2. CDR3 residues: CATSRGFQSGGADTGELFF. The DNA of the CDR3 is TGTGCCACCAGCAGAGGATTTCAAAGCGGGGGGGCGGACACCGGGGAGCTGTTTTTT.